Listed below are T cell receptor beta chains from one sample, sequenced in a study of T cells in Graves' hyperthyroidism and ophthalmopathy. TCRdb fed the multiplex PCR reads into MiXCR, producing one record per CDR3 protein. The sample shows hundreds of thousands of distinct CDR3 sequences, around 15% of them seen only once. The source material was blood. The receptors come from a young woman with Graves' hyperthyroidism. CDR3s include the opening cysteine and the closing phenylalanine or tryptophan. D genes are given only for firm matches. Rows may omit the clone size; those that give it use once, few, many or a size class.

TRBV18	TRBD2	TRBJ2-1	few	CASSPAGALAGGNEQFF	TGTGCCAGCTCACCTGCGGGGGCGCTAGCGGGAGGCAATGAGCAGTTCTTC
TRBV7-8	NA	TRBJ1-1	few	CASSLAGSTMNTEAFF	TGTGCCAGCAGCTTAGCCGGGTCCACCATGAACACTGAAGCTTTCTTT
TRBV11-2	NA	TRBJ2-2	many	CASTSSGQGHTGELFF	TGTGCCAGCACCTCCTCGGGGCAGGGGCACACCGGGGAGCTGTTTTTT
TRBV4-1	NA	TRBJ2-3	many	CASSQGEVPSTDTQYF	TGCGCCAGCAGCCAAGGGGAGGTGCCTAGCACAGATACGCAGTATTTT
TRBV6-1	NA	TRBJ2-7	many	CASRQKHIAYEQYF	TGTGCCAGCAGACAAAAACACATAGCGTACGAGCAGTACTTC
TRBV28	NA	TRBJ2-1	many	CASSPAAPDNEQFF	TGTGCCAGCAGTCCAGCGGCCCCCGACAATGAGCAGTTCTTC
TRBV27	NA	TRBJ1-4	NA	CASSLDGFNNEKLFF	TGTGCCAGCAGTCTGGACGGTTTCAATAATGAAAAACTGTTTTTT
TRBV7-3	NA	TRBJ2-5	few	CASSPLPGPRETQYF	TGTGCCAGCAGCCCCCTCCCGGGACCGAGAGAGACCCAGTACTTC
TRBV15	NA	TRBJ1-1	NA	CATSRDTGNTEAFF	TGTGCCACCAGCAGAGATACAGGGAACACTGAAGCTTTCTTT
TRBV20-1	TRBD1	TRBJ1-5	many	CSARPRTGQNQPQHF	TGCAGTGCTAGACCTCGGACAGGGCAAAATCAGCCCCAGCATTTT
TRBV4-2	TRBD2	TRBJ2-5	many	CASSQVTSGLQETQYF	TGTGCCAGCAGCCAAGTAACTAGCGGACTTCAAGAGACCCAGTACTTC
TRBV2	TRBD1	TRBJ1-2	NA	CASSEGQGTGGYTF	TGTGCCAGCAGTGAGGGACAGGGGACGGGCGGCTACACCTTC
TRBV2	NA	TRBJ2-1	few	CASSEWVYNEQFF	TGTGCCAGCAGTGAGTGGGTCTACAATGAGCAGTTCTTC
TRBV9	TRBD1	TRBJ2-6	few	CASSAGGSGANVLTF	TGTGCCAGCAGCGCAGGGGGCTCTGGGGCCAACGTCCTGACTTTC
TRBV6-1	TRBD1	TRBJ1-5	few	CASSPWTGLQPQHF	TGTGCCAGCAGTCCGTGGACAGGGCTTCAGCCCCAGCATTTT
TRBV6-2/TRBV6-3	NA	TRBJ1-5	many	CASSYRGAPRPQHF	TGTGCCAGCAGTTATCGGGGGGCACCACGGCCCCAGCATTTT
TRBV15	TRBD1	TRBJ1-6	NA	CATSTGAGNSPLHF	TGTGCCACATCAACAGGGGCCGGTAATTCACCCCTCCACTTT
TRBV28	TRBD2	TRBJ2-1	many	CASSLSLAGRNEQFF	TGTGCCAGCAGTTTGTCGCTAGCGGGCCGCAATGAGCAGTTCTTC
TRBV2	NA	TRBJ1-5	NA	CASSDRDVGERGQPQHF	TGTGCCAGCAGTGACCGAGACGTCGGGGAAAGGGGTCAGCCCCAGCATTTT
TRBV7-8	TRBD1	TRBJ1-2	NA	CASSFRTGGYGYTF	TGTGCCAGCAGCTTTAGGACAGGGGGCTATGGCTACACCTTC
TRBV7-2	TRBD1	TRBJ1-1	few	CASSVTGGAEAFF	TGTGCCAGCAGTGTGACAGGGGGCGCTGAAGCTTTCTTT
TRBV29-1	TRBD1	TRBJ2-5	NA	CSVDRTGNGETQYF	TGCAGCGTTGATCGGACAGGGAATGGAGAGACCCAGTACTTC
TRBV3-1	NA	TRBJ2-7	many	CASSQDEGEQYF	TGTGCCAGCAGCCAAGATGAGGGGGAGCAGTACTTC
TRBV5-6	NA	TRBJ1-1	NA	CASSRPRKRTLRTEAFF	TGTGCCAGCAGCAGACCCAGAAAACGGACACTGAGAACTGAAGCTTTCTTT
TRBV5-1	TRBD1	TRBJ2-7	many	CASSTSGTGPPYEQYF	TGCGCCAGCAGCACAAGCGGGACAGGGCCCCCCTACGAGCAGTACTTC
TRBV7-2	NA	TRBJ2-7	NA	CASSPAGDSFYEQYF	TGTGCCAGCAGCCCCGCCGGGGACTCGTTCTACGAGCAGTACTTC
TRBV12-3/TRBV12-4	NA	TRBJ2-7	NA	CASSGGRARDTCEQYF	TGTGCCAGCAGTGGGGGAAGGGCCAGGGACACCTGCGAGCAGTACTTC
TRBV30	TRBD1	TRBJ2-7	many	CAWSPTGGDEQYF	TGTGCCTGGAGCCCGACAGGGGGTGACGAGCAGTACTTC
TRBV7-3	NA	TRBJ1-1	many	CASSSQGNTEAFF	TGTGCCAGCTCATCACAGGGAAACACTGAAGCTTTCTTT
TRBV4-1	NA	TRBJ2-3	NA	CASSQIPYTDTQYF	TGCGCCAGCAGCCAAATCCCATACACAGATACGCAGTATTTT
TRBV5-8	TRBD2	TRBJ2-3	many	CASSAGLAGNTDTQYF	TGTGCCAGCAGCGCGGGACTAGCGGGAAACACAGATACGCAGTATTTT